Included here is one T cell receptor (beta chain) sequence, with context. Its antigen remains unknown. There are 14 residues in the CDR3. Germline V gives CDR1 SEHNR, CDR2 FQNEAQ (reference sequence). The data were produced by immunoSEQ multiplex PCR, yet TCRdb's version contains in-frame clones alone and is incomplete. The sample consists of around 5,100 clones, more than 60% of them appearing once. The data originate from a study of CD8 T cell repertoires and HIV-1 epitope variants. On the study more broadly: An approximately eleven-day culture received IL-2, IL-7 and IL-15 on days 3 and 7.

Findings and caveats of the study: Of roughly ten antigen-specific beta clonotypes, five to seven appeared to cross-react with escape variants.

Sequenced: cultured CD8+ T cells derived from PBMCs. The TCR originated in a male donor with HIV. The genes are TRBV7-9 and TRBJ2-3; 9 bases are a match to TRBD2. Here the CDR3 reads CAAGASGNTDTQYF. CDR3 nucleotide sequence: TGTGCGGCCGGGGCTAGCGGGAATACAGATACGCAGTATTTT.